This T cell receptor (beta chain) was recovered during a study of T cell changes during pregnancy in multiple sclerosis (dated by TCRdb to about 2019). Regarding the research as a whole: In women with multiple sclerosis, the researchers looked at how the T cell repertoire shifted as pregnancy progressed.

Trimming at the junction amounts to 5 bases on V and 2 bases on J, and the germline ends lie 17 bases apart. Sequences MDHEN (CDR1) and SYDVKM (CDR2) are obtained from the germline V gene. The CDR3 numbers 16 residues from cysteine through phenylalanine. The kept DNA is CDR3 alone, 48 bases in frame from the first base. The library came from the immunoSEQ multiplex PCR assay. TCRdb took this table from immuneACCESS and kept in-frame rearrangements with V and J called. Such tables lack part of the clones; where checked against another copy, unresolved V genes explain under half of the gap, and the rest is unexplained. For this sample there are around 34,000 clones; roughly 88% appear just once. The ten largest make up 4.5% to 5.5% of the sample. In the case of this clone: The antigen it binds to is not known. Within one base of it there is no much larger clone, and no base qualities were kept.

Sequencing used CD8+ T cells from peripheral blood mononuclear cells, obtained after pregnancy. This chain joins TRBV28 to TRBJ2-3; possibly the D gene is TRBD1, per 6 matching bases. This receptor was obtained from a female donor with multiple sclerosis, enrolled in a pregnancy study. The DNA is TGTGCCAGCAGTACCGCGACAGGCTGGGACACAGATACGCAGTATTTT. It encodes CASSTATGWDTDTQYF. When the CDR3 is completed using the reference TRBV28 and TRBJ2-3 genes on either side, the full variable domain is DVKVTQSSRYLVKRTGEKVFLECVQDMDHENMFWYRQDPGLGLRLIYFSYDVKMKEKGDIPEGYSVSREKKERFSLILESASTNQTSMYLCASSTATGWDTDTQYFGPGTRLTVL.